This passage covers 14 T cell receptor beta chains from one sample sequenced in a study of cytomegalovirus exposure and HLA in healthy donors. A multiplex PCR was run with 60 Vbeta primers and 13 Jbeta primers. Here immunoSEQ multiplex PCR was the method, and the copy in TCRdb shows in-frame clones only, minus some. The sample includes roughly 150,000 clones, 66% of them seen just once. Material for sequencing was PBMCs. These receptors all stem from a human donor in good health.

DNA for the CDR3: TGTGCCATCAGTGCGGGGGAGATAAGCGGGAGTACAGATACGCAGTATTTT. This gives the protein CAISAGEISGSTDTQYF. The rearrangement links TRBV10-3 to TRBJ2-3; 8 bases fit TRBD2. This CDR3 comprises 17 residues. Per germline, CDR1 ENHRY and CDR2 SYGVKD. J lost 3 bases, V lost 4 bases, and 12 bases had no gene match.

The chain joins TRBV6-5 to TRBJ2-2; TRBD1 might be the D (5 bases). CDR3 length: 14 residues. V gave up 5 bases and J gave up 4 bases, with 11 bases separating them. Germline V gene data show CDR1 as MNHEY and CDR2 as SVGAGI. This CDR3 is CASSEPGATGELFF. Written as DNA, the CDR3 is TGTGCCAGCAGTGAACCTGGGGCCACCGGGGAGCTGTTTTTT.

The V and J genes are TRBV2 and TRBJ2-7, with TRBD2 matching 12 bases. The germline CDR1 and CDR2 sequences are SNHLY and FYNNEI. The CDR3 covers 19 residues. The V segment lost 0 bases and the J segment 7 bases; nucleotides outside the gene matches: 16. In DNA, the CDR3 is TGTGCCAGCAGTGAAGCGCCCCCGGGGCTAGCGGGAGGGCCGGGGGAGCAGTACTTC. Protein sequence: CASSEAPPGLAGGPGEQYF. The whole variable domain, remainder taken from reference TRBV2 and TRBJ2-7, is EPEVTQTPSHQVTQMGQEVILRCVPISNHLYFYWYRQILGQKVEFLVSFYNNEISEKSEIFDDQFSVERPDGSNFTLKIRSTKLEDSAMYFCASSEAPPGLAGGPGEQYFGPGTRLTVT.

This chain connects TRBV7-6 to TRBJ2-7; 12 bases line up with TRBD2. The CDR3 has 18 residues. Germline V gene lookup returns CDR1 SGHVS and CDR2 FNYEAQ. V was clipped by 5 bases and J by 5 bases; unmatched bases: 16. The CDR3 bases are TGTGCCAGCAGCGCGGGCCCCCTAAGACTAGCGGGAGCCCACGAGCAGTACTTC. It is translated as CASSAGPLRLAGAHEQYF.

This chain joins TRBV9 and TRBJ2-7; TRBD2 agrees at 7 bases. Germline CDR1 SGDLS, CDR2 YYNGEE. Losses at the gene ends were 4 bases for V and 0 bases for J; bases not matched to a gene: 10. The CDR3 extends over 16 amino acids. The DNA of the CDR3 is TGTGCCAGCAGCAACATTCTAGCGGCGAGCTCCTACGAGCAGTACTTC. Translating gives CASSNILAASSYEQYF. Combining the CDR3 with reference TRBV9 and TRBJ2-7 gives the whole variable domain DSGVTQTPKHLITATGQRVTLRCSPRSGDLSVYWYQQSLDQGLQFLIQYYNGEERAKGNILERFSAQQFPDLHSELNLSSLELGDSALYFCASSNILAASSYEQYFGPGTRLTVT.

The chain employs TRBV5-6 and TRBJ2-7, with TRBD1 matching over 8 bases. The germline CDR1 and CDR2 sequences are SGHDT and YYEEEE. The CDR3 has 15 residues. Trimming at V came to 3 bases and at J to 2 bases, leaving 7 bases not matched to a gene. The CDR3 coding sequence is TGTGCCAGCAGCTCACTCTCAGGGGGCCCCTACGAGCAGTACTTC. This gives the protein CASSSLSGGPYEQYF.

The genes are TRBV2 and TRBJ2-3; D is unresolved. Trimming took 7 bases from V and 6 from J, leaving 14 bases between them. The CDR3 extends over 13 amino acids. The germline V gene encodes CDR1 SNHLY and CDR2 FYNNEI. The CDR3 spells CASTSTRDDTQYF. The CDR3 DNA is TGTGCCAGCACTTCTACTCGTGATGATACGCAGTATTTT.

The gene calls are TRBV7-9 and TRBJ1-1; 7 nucleotides line up with TRBD1. This CDR3 is 14 amino acids long. Germline lookup yields CDR1 SEHNR and CDR2 FQNEAQ (reference sequence). Losses at the gene ends were 1 base for V and 7 bases for J; bases not matched to a gene: 6. The CDR3 sequence is CASSLVPGGNEAFF. For the CDR3, the DNA is TGTGCCAGCAGCTTAGTGCCAGGGGGGAATGAAGCTTTCTTT.

J is TRBJ2-1 and V is TRBV5-1; TRBD1 agrees at 11 bases. The trim removed 4 bases at V and 8 bases at J, leaving 8 bases unmatched. Germline CDR1 and CDR2: SGHRS and YFSETQ. The CDR3 runs 15 residues. The CDR3 protein is CASSGGGTGGHEQFF. The DNA of the CDR3 is TGCGCCAGCAGCGGCGGCGGGACAGGGGGACATGAGCAGTTCTTC.

This clone was observed a single time. V is TRBV5-4 and J is TRBJ2-3, with a weak D call TRBD2 (6 bases). CDR3 length equals 16 residues. CDR1 and CDR2 from the germline V gene are SGHNT and YYREEE (reference sequence). Trimming removed 1 base at V and 6 bases at J, with 18 bases between. CDR3 sequence (DNA): TGTGCCAGCAGCTTGTATGGTAGCGGACCCAGGGATACGCAGTATTTT. Amino acid sequence: CASSLYGSGPRDTQYF.

The chain links TRBV2 to TRBJ2-7; D possibly corresponds to TRBD2 (5 bases). Germline CDR1 reads SNHLY; CDR2 reads FYNNEI. Trimming took 8 bases from V and 5 from J, leaving 13 bases between them. The CDR3 runs to 12 residues. CDR3 nucleotides: TGTGCCAGCCTCACCACTAGTCACGAGCAGTACTTC. Its protein product is CASLTTSHEQYF.

V usage is TRBV1 and J usage is TRBJ2-3; the table calls TRBD2, which could not be checked here. TRBV1 constitutes a pseudogene. This CDR3 is built from 16 residues. CDR3 bases: TGCACCAGCAGCCTGGAACTAGCGGTGCGCACAGATACGCAGTATTTT. Protein sequence: CTSSLELAVRTDTQYF.

The table lists this clone with a few counts. This chain links TRBV5-4 with TRBJ1-5; the D gene is possibly TRBD1 (6 bases). The CDR3 totals 14 residues. V lost 0 bases and J lost 5, with 9 bases in between. Germline CDR1 reads SGHNT; CDR2 reads YYREEE (reference sequence). The CDR3 protein is CASSLAGADQPQHF. CDR3 DNA sequence: TGTGCCAGCAGCTTGGCAGGGGCCGATCAGCCCCAGCATTTT.

This clone was observed a handful of times. The chain recombines TRBV6-5 with TRBJ2-7; D may be TRBD1 (5 bases). CDR3 length: 13 amino acids. Germline lookup yields CDR1 MNHEY and CDR2 SVGAGI. The V end was cut by 2 bases, the J end by 3 bases, with 8 bases between. CDR3 sequence reads: CASSYHQGYEQYF. CDR3 bases: TGTGCCAGCAGTTACCATCAGGGCTACGAGCAGTACTTC.